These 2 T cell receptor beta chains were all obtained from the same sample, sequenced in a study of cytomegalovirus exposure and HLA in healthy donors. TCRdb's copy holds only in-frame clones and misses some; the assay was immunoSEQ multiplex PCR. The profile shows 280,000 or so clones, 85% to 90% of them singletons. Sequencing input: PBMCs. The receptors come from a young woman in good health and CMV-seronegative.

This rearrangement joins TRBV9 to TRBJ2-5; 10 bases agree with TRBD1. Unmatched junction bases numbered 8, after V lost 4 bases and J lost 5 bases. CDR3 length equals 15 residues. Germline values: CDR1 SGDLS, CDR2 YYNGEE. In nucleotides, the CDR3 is TGTGCCAGCAGCCAAGTGGGACAGGGGTCGGAGACCCAGTACTTC. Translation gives CASSQVGQGSETQYF.

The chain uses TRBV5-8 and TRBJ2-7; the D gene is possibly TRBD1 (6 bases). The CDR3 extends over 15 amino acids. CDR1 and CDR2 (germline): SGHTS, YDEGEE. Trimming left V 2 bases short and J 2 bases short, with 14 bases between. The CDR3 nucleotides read TGTGCCAGCAGCTTAGTACAGGGAGTCCCCTACGAGCAGTACTTC. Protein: CASSLVQGVPYEQYF.